In its sample, the clone carrying this T cell receptor (beta chain) was seen a few times. TCRdb fed the 5' RACE reads into MiXCR, producing one record per CDR3 protein. The table has over 500,000 distinct CDR3 sequences, around 20% seen once. The source of the sample is a study of identical twins. Germline loops: CDR1 ENHRY, CDR2 SYGVKD. With 7 bases removed from V and 4 bases from J, the gap between germline ends came to 17 bases. This CDR3 spans 14 amino acids. The same data also contributed to another study, on T cells expressing NK-cell markers. This second study says: Among the eight sequenced donors, seven tested HCMV-seropositive and one tested seronegative. Each of roughly 6 donors carried dominant NKG2C+ clonotypes accounting for about 1.0-8% of CD8+ T cells.

Material for sequencing was CD4+ T cells sorted from blood. The chain has TRBV10-3 and TRBJ2-7; D may be TRBD2 (6 bases). This TCR came from a woman aged 18-29 years in good health. The CDR3 DNA sequence: TGTGCCATCAAAGACCAGGAAGGGACTTACGAGCAGTACTTC. It specifies CAIKDQEGTYEQYF.